The clone carrying this T cell receptor (beta chain) was recorded only once. Its antigen is not identified. The record originates from a study of PD-1 blockade in classical Hodgkin lymphoma. Findings and limits, study-wide: Patients excluded were those beginning nivolumab under 1 year after ASCT. When set against healthy donors, newly diagnosed patients were reported to show lower baseline TCR diversity. Repertoire difference causes, possibly disease activity or prior therapy, remain undefined. Whereas CD4+ TCR diversity had risen significantly by C4D1, CD8+ TCR diversity had not.

The protocol was immunoSEQ multiplex PCR, while the TCRdb copy is restricted to in-frame clones and leaves out a portion. The data contain 20,000 to 25,000 clones, more than 60% of them singletons. In every patient, relapse followed autologous stem cell transplantation, while exposure to brentuximab vedotin differed. The sample consisted of peripheral blood mononuclear cells (PBMCs), taken at baseline. This clonotype was sampled from a human donor with classical Hodgkin lymphoma.

The CDR3 DNA is TGTGCCAGCAGTTACTCGGCCGACAGCCTAAATCAGCCCCAGCATTTT. This gives the protein CASSYSADSLNQPQHF. V and J are TRBV6-5 and TRBJ1-5, with D perhaps matching TRBD1 (5 bases). V dropped 0 bases and J dropped 4 bases, with 13 bases sitting between them. Germline lookup yields CDR1 MNHEY and CDR2 SVGAGI. This CDR3 is 16 amino acids long.